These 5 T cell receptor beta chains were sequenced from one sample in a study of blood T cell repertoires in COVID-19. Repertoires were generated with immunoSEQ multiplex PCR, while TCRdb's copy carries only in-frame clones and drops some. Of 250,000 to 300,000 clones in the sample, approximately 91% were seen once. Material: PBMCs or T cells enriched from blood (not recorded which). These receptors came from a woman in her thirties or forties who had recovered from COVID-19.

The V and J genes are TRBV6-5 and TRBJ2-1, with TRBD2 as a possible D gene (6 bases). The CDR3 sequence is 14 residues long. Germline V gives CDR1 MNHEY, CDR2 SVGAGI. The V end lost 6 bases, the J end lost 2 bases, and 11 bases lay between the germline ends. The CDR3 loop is CASRGDFTYNEQFF. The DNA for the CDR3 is TGTGCCAGCAGGGGGGACTTCACCTACAATGAGCAGTTCTTC.

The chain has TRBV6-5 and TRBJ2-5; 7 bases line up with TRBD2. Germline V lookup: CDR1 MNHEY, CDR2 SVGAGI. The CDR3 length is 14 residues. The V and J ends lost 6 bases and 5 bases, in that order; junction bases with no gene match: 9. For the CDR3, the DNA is TGTGCCAGCAGGCTGAGCGGGACCCGGGAGACCCAGTACTTC. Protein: CASRLSGTRETQYF.

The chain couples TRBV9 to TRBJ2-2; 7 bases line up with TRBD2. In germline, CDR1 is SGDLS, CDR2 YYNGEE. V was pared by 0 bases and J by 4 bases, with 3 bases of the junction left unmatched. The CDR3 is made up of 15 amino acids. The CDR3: CASSVGLASTGELFF. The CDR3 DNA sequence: TGTGCCAGCAGCGTAGGACTAGCCAGCACCGGGGAGCTGTTTTTT.

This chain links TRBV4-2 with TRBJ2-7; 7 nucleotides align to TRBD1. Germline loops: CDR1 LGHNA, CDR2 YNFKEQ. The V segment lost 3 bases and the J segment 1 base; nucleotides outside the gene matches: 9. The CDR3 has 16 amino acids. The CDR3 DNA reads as TGTGCCAGCAGCCATGGGGCCGGGACAGCTTCCTACGAGCAGTACTTC. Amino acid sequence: CASSHGAGTASYEQYF.

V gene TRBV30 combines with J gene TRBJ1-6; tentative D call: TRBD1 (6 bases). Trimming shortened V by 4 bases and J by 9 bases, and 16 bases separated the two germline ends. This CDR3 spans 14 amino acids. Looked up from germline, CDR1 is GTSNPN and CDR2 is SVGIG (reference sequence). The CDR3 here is CAWTQGMRISPLHF. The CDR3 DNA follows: TGTGCCTGGACTCAGGGGATGCGAATTTCACCCCTCCACTTT.